A selection of T cell receptor beta chains follows, all from one sample in a study of blood T cells in healthy people across ages. Via MiXCR, TCRdb re-called the 5' RACE reads, giving one row per CDR3 protein. Among 650,000 to 900,000 distinct CDR3 sequences listed, about 62% were seen once. Sequencing used blood. The receptors originated from a man aged 30-40 years in good health. Both conserved end residues are part of each CDR3. A D gene is named only where the DNA matches it firmly. The listing skips clone size in some rows; elsewhere it reads once, few, many or a size class.

abundance	v_gene	d_gene	j_gene	CDR3aa	CDR3nt
NA	TRBV27	NA	TRBJ1-2	CASSVRVGGRGYTF	TGTGCCAGCAGCGTACGGGTAGGGGGACGCGGCTACACCTTC
NA	TRBV15	TRBD2	TRBJ2-1	CATSRGRGGYNEQFF	TGTGCCACCAGCAGAGGTCGGGGGGGGTACAATGAGCAGTTCTTC
NA	TRBV20-1	NA	TRBJ2-5	CSVTSETQYF	TGCAGTGTCACGAGCGAGACCCAGTACTTC
NA	TRBV20-1	TRBD2	TRBJ2-1	CSATGLAGEQFF	TGCAGTGCCACGGGACTAGCGGGTGAGCAGTTCTTC
NA	TRBV20-1	TRBD2	TRBJ2-1	CSARDPWRGGNEQFF	TGCAGTGCTAGAGATCCCTGGCGGGGGGGCAATGAGCAGTTCTTC
NA	TRBV7-2	TRBD1	TRBJ2-7	CASSFRGQAGSYEQYF	TGTGCCAGCAGCTTTAGGGGACAGGCAGGTTCCTACGAGCAGTACTTC
NA	TRBV5-6	NA	TRBJ2-1	CTSSFGYNEQFF	TGTACCAGCAGCTTCGGGTACAATGAGCAGTTCTTC
few	TRBV6-5	NA	TRBJ1-6	CASSPRFGSDNSPLHF	TGTGCCAGCAGCCCTAGATTTGGATCGGATAATTCACCCCTCCACTTT
few	TRBV6-6	NA	TRBJ2-3	CASSYSHTQYF	TGTGCCAGCAGTTACTCACATACGCAGTATTTT
NA	TRBV5-1	TRBD1	TRBJ2-7	CASSPRTGQGYNEQYF	TGCGCCAGCAGCCCCCGGACGGGACAGGGTTACAACGAGCAGTACTTC
NA	TRBV9	NA	TRBJ2-7	CASSAGTLSYEQYF	TGTGCCAGCAGCGCGGGGACTCTCTCCTACGAGCAGTACTTC
NA	TRBV4-3	TRBD2	TRBJ2-4	CASSSGGPAGGPNIQYF	TGCGCCAGCAGCTCTGGCGGGCCTGCGGGGGGGCCGAACATTCAGTACTTC
NA	TRBV12-3/TRBV12-4	TRBD2	TRBJ2-7	CASSFWAGDYNEQYF	TGTGCCAGCAGTTTCTGGGCGGGGGATTACAATGAGCAGTACTTC
NA	TRBV29-1	TRBD1	TRBJ2-5	CSVVGQGAGDEQYF	TGCAGCGTTGTAGGACAGGGGGCTGGCGATGAGCAGTACTTC
NA	TRBV4-2	TRBD2	TRBJ2-1	CASSQARTSVEQFF	TGTGCCAGCAGCCAAGCTCGGACTAGCGTTGAGCAGTTCTTC
NA	TRBV7-2	TRBD1	TRBJ2-5	CASRDDREQYF	TGTGCCAGCAGAGACGACAGGGAGCAGTACTTC
NA	TRBV20-1	TRBD1	TRBJ1-2	CSARTGGYGYTF	TGCAGTGCTAGGACAGGGGGCTATGGCTACACCTTC
NA	TRBV7-2	NA	TRBJ2-3	CASSSVGSSDTQYF	TGTGCCAGCAGCTCAGTAGGCTCGAGTGATACGCAGTATTTT
NA	TRBV20-1	NA	TRBJ2-3	CSALSPRGSTDTQYF	TGCAGTGCCCTCTCTCCGCGGGGAAGCACAGATACGCAGTATTTT
NA	TRBV12-3/TRBV12-4	TRBD1	TRBJ2-3	CASTSGQGAQYF	TGTGCCAGCACTTCGGGACAGGGAGCGCAGTATTTT
NA	TRBV28	NA	TRBJ2-7	CASSPQTVYEQYF	TGTGCCAGCAGTCCCCAGACAGTCTACGAGCAGTACTTC
few	TRBV14	NA	TRBJ1-1	CASSQVDGGATANTEAFF	TGTGCCAGCAGCCAGGTCGACGGGGGCGCAACGGCGAACACTGAAGCTTTCTTT
NA	TRBV7-2	TRBD2	TRBJ2-5	CASSSRLAGQETQYF	TGTGCCAGCAGCAGCCGACTAGCGGGGCAAGAGACCCAGTACTTC
NA	TRBV7-2	NA	TRBJ1-2	CASSLDGREVHGYTF	TGTGCCAGCAGCTTAGACGGGAGGGAGGTCCATGGCTACACCTTC
NA	TRBV7-2	NA	TRBJ1-1	CASSPQARPEAFF	TGTGCCAGCAGCCCCCAGGCGCGACCTGAAGCTTTCTTT
few	TRBV7-2	NA	TRBJ1-5	CASSSVGNQPQHF	TGTGCCAGCAGCTCGGTGGGCAATCAGCCCCAGCATTTT
NA	TRBV7-2	NA	TRBJ1-1	CASSLNQGYTEAFF	TGTGCCAGCAGCTTAAACCAGGGCTACACTGAAGCTTTCTTT
NA	TRBV9	TRBD1	TRBJ2-5	CASSAGGQGYNEQYF	TGTGCCAGCAGCGCCGGGGGACAGGGCTACAATGAGCAGTACTTC
NA	TRBV20-1	NA	TRBJ2-1	CSARDLRQHEQFF	TGCAGTGCTAGAGATCTAAGGCAACATGAGCAGTTCTTC
few	TRBV29-1	NA	TRBJ2-1	CSAIGGGNEQFF	TGCAGCGCCATAGGGGGGGGGAATGAGCAGTTCTTC
NA	TRBV9	NA	TRBJ2-3	CASSVSHGYSTDTQYF	TGTGCCAGCAGCGTATCCCACGGCTATAGCACAGATACGCAGTATTTT
NA	TRBV12-3/TRBV12-4	NA	TRBJ2-4	CASSSKNIQYF	TGTGCCAGCAGTTCCAAAAACATTCAGTACTTC
NA	TRBV29-1	TRBD1	TRBJ2-1	CSVAEGAYNEQFF	TGCAGCGTTGCTGAGGGGGCGTATAATGAGCAGTTCTTC
few	TRBV12-3/TRBV12-4	TRBD1	TRBJ2-5	CASSPGGTGETQYF	TGTGCCAGCAGTCCAGGGGGCACCGGGGAGACCCAGTACTTC
NA	TRBV27	TRBD1	TRBJ2-5	CASSLGTGPYQETQYF	TGTGCCAGCAGTTTGGGGACAGGTCCTTACCAAGAGACCCAGTACTTC
NA	TRBV3-1	NA	TRBJ2-1	CASSGGPPNEQFF	TGTGCCAGCAGCGGAGGTCCCCCCAATGAGCAGTTCTTC
NA	TRBV9	TRBD1	TRBJ2-6	CASSGGDRAYSGANVLTF	TGTGCCAGCAGCGGAGGGGACAGGGCATACTCTGGGGCCAACGTCCTGACTTTC
many	TRBV2	NA	TRBJ2-7	CASRDSSYEQYF	TGTGCCAGCAGGGACAGCTCCTACGAGCAGTACTTC
many	TRBV29-1	TRBD1	TRBJ1-2	CSVQQGSGGYGYTF	TGCAGCGTTCAACAGGGGTCCGGGGGCTATGGCTACACCTTC
NA	TRBV11-1	TRBD1	TRBJ1-2	CASSESGTGGASNYGYTF	TGTGCCAGCAGCGAATCCGGGACAGGGGGCGCTTCTAACTATGGCTACACCTTC
few	TRBV6-5	NA	TRBJ1-2	CASSLQGDGYTF	TGTGCCAGCAGTCTTCAAGGGGATGGCTACACCTTC
NA	TRBV20-1	NA	TRBJ2-6	CSAQQSSGANVLTF	TGCAGTGCTCAACAGAGCTCTGGGGCCAACGTCCTGACTTTC
NA	TRBV4-2	TRBD1	TRBJ2-7	CASSHPTGGYEQYF	TGTGCCAGCAGCCACCCGACAGGGGGCTACGAGCAGTACTTC
NA	TRBV29-1	NA	TRBJ1-2	CSVGKGMVDYGYTF	TGCAGCGTTGGGAAGGGGATGGTGGACTATGGCTACACCTTC
NA	TRBV12-3/TRBV12-4	NA	TRBJ2-7	CASSSYPGTSYEQYF	TGTGCCAGCAGTTCCTACCCCGGGACATCGTACGAGCAGTACTTC
NA	TRBV7-2	NA	TRBJ2-3	CASSPTRQASTDTQYF	TGTGCCAGCAGCCCGACCCGACAGGCTAGCACAGATACGCAGTATTTT
NA	TRBV7-9	TRBD1	TRBJ2-7	CASSLPAMTGGSYEQYF	TGTGCCAGCAGCCTCCCGGCGATGACAGGGGGGTCCTACGAGCAGTACTTC